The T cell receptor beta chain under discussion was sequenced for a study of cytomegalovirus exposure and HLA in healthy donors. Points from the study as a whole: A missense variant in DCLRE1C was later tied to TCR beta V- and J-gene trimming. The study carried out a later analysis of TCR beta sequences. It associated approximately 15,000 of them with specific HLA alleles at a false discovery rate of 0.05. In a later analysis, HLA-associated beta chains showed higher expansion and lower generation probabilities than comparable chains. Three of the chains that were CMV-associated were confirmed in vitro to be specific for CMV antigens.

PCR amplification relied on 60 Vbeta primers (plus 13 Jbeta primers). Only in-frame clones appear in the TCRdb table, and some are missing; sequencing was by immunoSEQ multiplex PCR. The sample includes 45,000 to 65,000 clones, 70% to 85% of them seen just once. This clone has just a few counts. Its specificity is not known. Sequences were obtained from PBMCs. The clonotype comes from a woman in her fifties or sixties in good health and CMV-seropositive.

Written as DNA, the CDR3 is TGCGCCAGCAGCCAAGAGGGGAGTAGCCCAAGGGGGGAGCAGTACTTC. Its protein product is CASSQEGSSPRGEQYF. The chain links TRBV4-1 to TRBJ2-7; possibly TRBD1 for D (6 bases). Germline assignment: CDR1 MGHRA and CDR2 YSYEKL. The CDR3 totals 16 residues. The V gene lost 0 bases and the J gene lost 7 bases, with 19 bases spanning the gap.